This T cell receptor beta chain emerged from a study of post-analysis software for immune sequencing data. Study overall: The disease courses spanned relapsing-remitting, secondary progressive and progressive-relapsing forms of multiple sclerosis.

Findings and limits, study-wide: F measure showed strong co-clustering of same-batch samples.

In its sample, this clonotype was seen a few times. The target antigen is unknown. The TCR beta cDNA libraries contained unique molecular identifiers. The T cell input of roughly 0.95 to 11 million gave a few hundred thousand cDNA molecules. TCRdb used MiXCR to reprocess the PCR reads, holding one entry per CDR3 protein. Of 750,000 to 950,000 distinct CDR3 sequences detected, 40% to 55% appear once; the ten largest clones hold roughly 5.2%. The source is a girl under 18 with multiple sclerosis. The sample consisted of blood.

The CDR3 loop reads CSVAGTEVPYEQYF. Here the CDR3 DNA reads TGCAGCGTGGCCGGGACGGAGGTTCCCTACGAGCAGTACTTC. The chain recombines TRBV29-1 with TRBJ2-7; perhaps D is TRBD1 or TRBD2 (5 bases each). With 6 bases removed from V and 2 bases from J, the gap between germline ends came to 17 bases. Germline CDR1 and CDR2: SQVTM and ANQGSEA. The CDR3 loop spans 14 amino acids.